This T cell receptor (beta chain) was sequenced during a study of blood T cell repertoires in COVID-19. Only in-frame clones appear in the TCRdb table, and some are missing; sequencing was by immunoSEQ multiplex PCR. The sample lists more than 150,000 clones, 75% to 85% occurring once. V lost 4 bases and J lost 5; bases outside the gene matches: 1. Germline-derived CDR1 and CDR2 are LGHDT and YNNKEL (reference sequence). This CDR3 has 15 amino acids. Sequenced material: PBMCs or T cells enriched from blood (not recorded which). The V call is TRBV3-1 (or the pseudogene TRBV3-2), the J call TRBJ2-5; 16 bases match TRBD2. The sequence was collected from a man aged 40-49 years who had recovered from COVID-19. The CDR3 is CASSPGLAGGETQYF. Here the CDR3 DNA reads TGTGCCAGCAGCCCGGGACTAGCGGGAGGGGAGACCCAGTACTTC.